The 2 T cell receptor beta chains reported below all come from one sample, sequenced in a study of T cell changes during pregnancy in multiple sclerosis. The repertoire was sequenced with immunoSEQ multiplex PCR; TCRdb's copy has only in-frame clones and lacks some. The table records around 71,000 clones, approximately 94% of them present only once. The sequencing used peripheral blood, collected in the third trimester of pregnancy. These receptor sequences come from a female donor with multiple sclerosis, enrolled in a pregnancy study.

The chain carries TRBV2 and TRBJ2-2; 7 bases map to TRBD1. Trimming removed 3 bases from V and 6 bases from J; junction bases left unmatched: 4. CDR1 and CDR2 (germline): SNHLY, FYNNEI. This CDR3 has 14 amino acids. CDR3 protein: CASSDDREPGELFF. In nucleotides, the CDR3 is TGTGCCAGCAGTGATGACAGGGAGCCCGGGGAGCTGTTTTTT.

The V and J genes are TRBV19 and TRBJ1-5, with TRBD1 matching 9 bases. Germline CDR1 and CDR2: LNHDA and SQIVND (reference sequence). The CDR3 is 15 amino acids. Germline trimming cut 4 bases from V and 5 bases from J; bases unmatched to any gene: 6. CDR3 region: CASSTTGGLDQPQHF. The CDR3 DNA is TGTGCCAGTAGTACAACAGGGGGCCTGGATCAGCCCCAGCATTTT. The full variable domain, with the rest looked up from reference TRBV19 and TRBJ1-5, is DGGITQSPKYLFRKEGQNVTLSCEQNLNHDAMYWYRQDPGQGLRLIYYSQIVNDFQKGDIAEGYSVSREKKESFPLTVTSAQKNPTAFYLCASSTTGGLDQPQHFGDGTRLSIL.